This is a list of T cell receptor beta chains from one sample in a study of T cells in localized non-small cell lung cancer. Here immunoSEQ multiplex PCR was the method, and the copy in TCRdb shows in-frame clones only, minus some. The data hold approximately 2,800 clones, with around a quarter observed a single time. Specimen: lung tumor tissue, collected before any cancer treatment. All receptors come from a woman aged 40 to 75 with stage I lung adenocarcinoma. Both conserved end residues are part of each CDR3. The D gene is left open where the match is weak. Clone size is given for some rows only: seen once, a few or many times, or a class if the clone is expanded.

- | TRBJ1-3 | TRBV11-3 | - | TGTGCCAGCAGCTTACTGCGGGGCAGCGGAAACACCATATATTTT | CASSLLRGSGNTIYF
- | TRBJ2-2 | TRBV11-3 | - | TGTGCCAGCGGGGCCAGGCACGGCACCGGGGAGCTGTTTTTT | CASGARHGTGELFF
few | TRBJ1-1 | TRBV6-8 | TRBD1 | TGTGCCAGCAGTTTGGACAGGGCGTACACTGAAGCTTTCTTT | CASSLDRAYTEAFF
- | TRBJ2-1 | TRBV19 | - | TGTGCCAGTAGTATACGTCCGGGGAACTCTGAGCAGTTCTTC | CASSIRPGNSEQFF
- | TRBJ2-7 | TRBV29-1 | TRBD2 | TGCAGCGCAAAAGCGGGAGGGATTCGCGAGCAGTACTTC | CSAKAGGIREQYF
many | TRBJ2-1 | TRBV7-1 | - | TGTGCCAGCAGCTTTGGAAGTTCGCATGAGCAGTTCTTC | CASSFGSSHEQFF
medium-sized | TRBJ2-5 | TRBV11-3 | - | TGTGCCAGCAGCCATTGGGAGGGTGACAGGGAAGAGACCCAGTACTTC | CASSHWEGDREETQYF
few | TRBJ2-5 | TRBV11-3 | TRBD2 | TGTGCCAGCAGCTCACTTAGCGGGGTCCAAGAGACCCAGTACTTC | CASSSLSGVQETQYF
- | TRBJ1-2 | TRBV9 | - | TGTGCCAGCAGCCGGGGCGCGGACTATGGCTACACCTTC | CASSRGADYGYTF
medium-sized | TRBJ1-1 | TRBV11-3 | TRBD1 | TGTGCCAGCAGCTTAACTCAGGGGGCGAGTGGCACTGAAGCTTTCTTT | CASSLTQGASGTEAFF
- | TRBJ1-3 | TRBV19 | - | TGTGCCAGTAGTATTCCTCGACAGACTCCTGGAAACACCATATATTTT | CASSIPRQTPGNTIYF
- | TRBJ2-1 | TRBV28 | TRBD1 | TGTGCCATAGGACCGGGACAGAACAATGAGCAGTTCTTC | CAIGPGQNNEQFF
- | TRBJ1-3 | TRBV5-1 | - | TGCGCCAGCAGCTTCGAGGGTGGCCGAAACACCATATATTTT | CASSFEGGRNTIYF
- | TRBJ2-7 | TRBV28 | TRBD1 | TGTGCCAGCTTCGACAGGGTAAACTACGAGCAGTACTTC | CASFDRVNYEQYF
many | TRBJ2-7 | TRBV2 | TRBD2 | TGTGCCAGCAGAAGAACTAGCGGGAGCTCGAGGGGGGCCTACGAGCAGTACTTC | CASRRTSGSSRGAYEQYF
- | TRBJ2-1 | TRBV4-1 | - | TGCGCCAGCAGCCAAGATCGCGGCCTCAGGGAGTTCTTC | CASSQDRGLREFF
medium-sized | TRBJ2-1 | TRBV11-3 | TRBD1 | TGTGCCAGCAGCTTACTTGCCTCCCCGGGACAGGGGTTCTACAATGAGCAGTTCTTC | CASSLLASPGQGFYNEQFF
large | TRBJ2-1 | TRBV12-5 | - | TGTGCTAGTGGTTTTTCGACTAATGAGCAGTTCTTC | CASGFSTNEQFF
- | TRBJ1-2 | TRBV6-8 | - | TGTGCCAGCAGTTTCAGGGAACGGAATGGCTACACCTTC | CASSFRERNGYTF
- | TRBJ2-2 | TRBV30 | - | TGTGCCGGGTCGAAAGGGGCAGGGAACACCGGGGAGCTGTTTTTT | CAGSKGAGNTGELFF
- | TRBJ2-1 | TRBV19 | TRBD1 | TGTGCCAGTAGTATTATAGAGGGGGCCGGATACAATGAGCAGTTCTTC | CASSIIEGAGYNEQFF
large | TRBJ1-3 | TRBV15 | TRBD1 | TGTGCCACCAGCAGAGGTCGACAGGGGGCTTCAGCCATATATTTT | CATSRGRQGASAIYF
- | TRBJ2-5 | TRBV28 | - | TGTGCCAGCAGTCCCCATGGGGAGACCCAGTACTTC | CASSPHGETQYF
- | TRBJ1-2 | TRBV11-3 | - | TGTGCCAGCAGCGTACTAGTGGGGGGGTTCGGCTATGGCTACACCTTC | CASSVLVGGFGYGYTF
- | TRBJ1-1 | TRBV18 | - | TGTGCCAGCTCACCATCCAGGTACACTGAAGCTTTCTTT | CASSPSRYTEAFF
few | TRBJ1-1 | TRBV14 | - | TGTGCCAGCAGCCCGTCCCCGTTAGGCACTGAAGCTTTCTTT | CASSPSPLGTEAFF
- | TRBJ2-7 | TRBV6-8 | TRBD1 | TGTGCCAGCAGTTACTCGAAACAGGGGGGTGCGTTTTTGTACTTC | CASSYSKQGGAFLYF
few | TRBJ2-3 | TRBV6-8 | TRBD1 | TGTGCCAGCACTTTACGGGACAGGGCGACAGATACGCAGTATTTT | CASTLRDRATDTQYF
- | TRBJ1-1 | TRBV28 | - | TGTGCCAGCAGTTTCCCGCCCAGCGGCGCCCCGAGAACTGAAGCTTTCTTT | CASSFPPSGAPRTEAFF
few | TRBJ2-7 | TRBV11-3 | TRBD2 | TGTGCCAGCAGCGACGGGACTAGCGTCTACGAGCAGTACTTC | CASSDGTSVYEQYF
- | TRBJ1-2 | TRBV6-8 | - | TGTGCCAGCATCGAACAGGGTAACTATGGCTACACCTTC | CASIEQGNYGYTF
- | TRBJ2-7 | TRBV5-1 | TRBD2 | TGCGCCAGCGGCTCGGGAGGCCCTACCTACGAGCAGTACTTC | CASGSGGPTYEQYF
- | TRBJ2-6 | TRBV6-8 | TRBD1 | TGTGCCAGCATTTTGACAGGGGGTAGGCCTGGGGCCAACGTCCTGACTTTC | CASILTGGRPGANVLTF
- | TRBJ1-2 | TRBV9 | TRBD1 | TGTGCCAGCAGCAGACAGGGCTATGGCTACACCTTC | CASSRQGYGYTF
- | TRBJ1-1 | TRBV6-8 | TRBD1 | TGTGCCAGCAGTTACTCGAATTCAGGGGGATTGAACACTGAAGCTTTCTTT | CASSYSNSGGLNTEAFF
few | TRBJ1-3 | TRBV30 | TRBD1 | TGTGCCTGGAGCCGACAGGGGGCGGGCGGAAACACCATATATTTT | CAWSRQGAGGNTIYF
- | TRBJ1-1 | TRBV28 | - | TGTGCCAGCAGCTTCGACTACACTGAAGCTTTCTTT | CASSFDYTEAFF
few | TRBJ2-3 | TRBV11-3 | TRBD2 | TGTGCCAGCAGCCCCGTAGTGGGAGCGGGGGGGAGAGATACGCAGTATTTT | CASSPVVGAGGRDTQYF
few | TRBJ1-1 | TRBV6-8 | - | TGTGCCAGCGGGGGGCAGAACACTGAAGCTTTCTTT | CASGGQNTEAFF
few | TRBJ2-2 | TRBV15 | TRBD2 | TGTGCCACCAGCAGGACATTCTATAGCGGGAGTAACACCGGGGAGCTGTTTTTT | CATSRTFYSGSNTGELFF
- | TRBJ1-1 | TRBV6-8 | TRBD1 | TGTGCCATCAGTGGGGGACAGGGACCCTACACTGAAGCTTTCTTT | CAISGGQGPYTEAFF
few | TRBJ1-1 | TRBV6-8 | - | TGTGCCACCCGGACAGATTACACTGAAGCTTTCTTT | CATRTDYTEAFF
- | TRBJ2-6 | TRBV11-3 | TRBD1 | TGTGCCAGCAGCCGACAGGGCGCTGGGGCCAACGTCCTGACTTTC | CASSRQGAGANVLTF
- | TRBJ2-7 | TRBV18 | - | TGTGCCACCCGGGGCACTTCCTACGAGGAGTACTTC | CATRGTSYEEYF
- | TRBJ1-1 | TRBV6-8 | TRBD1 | TGTGCCAGCAGGATAGGACAGGGAAGGACTGAAGCTTTCTTT | CASRIGQGRTEAFF
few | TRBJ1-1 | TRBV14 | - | TGTGCCAGCAGCCAATTCAAGAACACTGAAGCTTTCTTT | CASSQFKNTEAFF
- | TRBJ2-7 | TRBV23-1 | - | TGCGCCTTAGAGACAGGGTCCGGCGGGAGAGTCGTCTACGAGCAGTACTTC | CALETGSGGRVVYEQYF
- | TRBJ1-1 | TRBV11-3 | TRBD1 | TGTGCCAGCAGCCTTGGACAGGCAATGAACACTGAAGCTTTCTTT | CASSLGQAMNTEAFF
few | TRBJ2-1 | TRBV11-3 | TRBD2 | TGTGCCAGCAGCCCTCAGGGGCTAGCGGGGTACAATGAGCAGTTCTTC | CASSPQGLAGYNEQFF
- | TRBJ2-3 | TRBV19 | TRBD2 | TGTGCCAGTAGCGGTAGGACTAGCGGATACACAGATACGCAGTATTTT | CASSGRTSGYTDTQYF
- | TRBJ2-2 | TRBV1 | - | TGCGCCAGCAGCCGTGAGAGGAACACCGGGGAGCTGTTTTTT | CASSRERNTGELFF
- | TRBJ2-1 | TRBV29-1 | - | TGCAGCGTTAGGACTTCAGAAGGCTCCTACAATGAGCAGTTCTTC | CSVRTSEGSYNEQFF
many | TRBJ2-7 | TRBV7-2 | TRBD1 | TGTGCCAGCAGCTTAGGTACAACAGGGGCGCAGTACTTC | CASSLGTTGAQYF
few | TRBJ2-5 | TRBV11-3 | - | TGTGCCAGCAGCTTAGTACTAACCGGACGGGAGACCCAGTACTTC | CASSLVLTGRETQYF
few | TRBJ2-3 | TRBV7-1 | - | TGTGCCAGCAGCTTAAACAGGGCGGGCACAGATACGCAGTATTTT | CASSLNRAGTDTQYF
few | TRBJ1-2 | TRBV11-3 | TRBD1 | TGTGCCAGCAGCTTGGTGACAGGGGACTATGGCTACACCTTC | CASSLVTGDYGYTF
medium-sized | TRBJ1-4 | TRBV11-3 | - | TGTGCCAGCAGCTTGTGGGGGGCCCCCGAAAAACTGTTTTTT | CASSLWGAPEKLFF
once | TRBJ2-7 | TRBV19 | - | TGTGCCAGTAGTTCCACCACAGGGTCCCCGTTCGAGCAGTACTTC | CASSSTTGSPFEQYF